The 19 T cell receptor beta chains below were found in one sample sequenced in a study. From the RT-PCR reads, TCRdb called clonotypes with MiXCR, one entry per CDR3 protein. In the table there are 650,000 to 800,000 distinct CDR3 sequences, over 12% of which are singletons. Sequencing input: memory CD4+ T cells from blood. The receptors were sampled from a female donor in good health, serving as a healthy control.

In this sample, this clonotype turned up many times. The chain joins TRBV5-1 to TRBJ1-1, with a possible D match to TRBD1 (5 bases). Looked up from germline, CDR1 is SGHRS and CDR2 is YFSETQ. The CDR3 is 15 amino acids. V lost 5 bases to trimming and J lost 0 bases, with 14 bases between them. This CDR3 reads CASSAGTEMNTEAFF. DNA of the CDR3: TGCGCCAGCAGTGCCGGGACGGAGATGAACACTGAAGCTTTCTTT.

The gene calls are TRBV5-1 and TRBJ1-1, with a possible D match to TRBD1 (5 bases). The CDR3 covers 15 residues. V shed 4 bases and J shed 1 base, with 14 bases lying between them. CDR1 and CDR2 (germline): SGHRS, YFSETQ. CDR3 sequence reads: CASSNLGQRNTEAFF. The CDR3 DNA reads TGCGCCAGCAGCAACCTGGGGCAAAGGAACACTGAAGCTTTCTTT.

The chain is built from TRBV6-2 or TRBV6-3 and TRBJ2-1; a possible D gene is TRBD2 (5 bases). V dropped 7 bases and J dropped 5 bases, with 15 bases sitting between them. The CDR3 has 14 amino acids. Germline-derived CDR1 and CDR2 are MNHEY and SVGEGT. CDR3 amino acids: CASTHQFGNNEQFF. As DNA, the CDR3 is TGTGCCAGCACTCATCAGTTCGGGAACAATGAGCAGTTCTTC.

The CDR3, as DNA: TGCGCCAGCAGCTTGAGGGTAGGGAGCCACGAGCAGTACTTC. Amino acid sequence: CASSLRVGSHEQYF. The chain employs TRBV5-1 and TRBJ2-7; TRBD2 might be the D (5 bases). The germline V gene encodes CDR1 SGHRS and CDR2 YFSETQ. V lost 1 base to trimming and J lost 5 bases, with 13 bases between them. This CDR3 has 14 residues. The complete variable domain, with remaining parts taken from reference TRBV5-1 and TRBJ2-7, reads KAGVTQTPRYLIKTRGQQVTLSCSPISGHRSVSWYQQTPGQGLQFLFEYFSETQRNKGNFPGRFSGRQFSNSRSEMNVSTLELGDSALYLCASSLRVGSHEQYFGPGTRLTVT.

This clonotype was found a few times. The chain combines TRBV6-5 with TRBJ1-2; 10 positions agree with TRBD1. The CDR3 covers 15 residues. CDR1 and CDR2 from the germline V gene are MNHEY and SVGAGI. Losses at the gene ends were 6 bases for V and 0 bases for J; bases not matched to a gene: 4. CDR3 protein: CASRRGTGANYGYTF. CDR3 nucleotides: TGTGCCAGCAGACGTGGGACAGGGGCTAACTATGGCTACACCTTC.

Ten or more counts support this clonotype. V and J are TRBV30 and TRBJ2-2; D ambiguous. Looked up from germline, CDR1 is GTSNPN and CDR2 is SVGIG (reference sequence). The CDR3 is 13 residues long. With 4 bases removed from V and 2 bases from J, the gap between germline ends came to 8 bases. CDR3 protein: CAWIAANTGELFF. The CDR3 DNA follows: TGTGCCTGGATTGCGGCCAACACCGGGGAGCTGTTTTTT.

This clonotype was seen many times. DNA of the CDR3: TGCAGCGTTCTATTGTTGGGACAGCAGTACTTC. Translating gives CSVLLLGQQYF. The chain uses TRBV29-1 and TRBJ2-7, with D perhaps matching TRBD1 or TRBD2 (5 bases each). CDR3 length equals 11 residues. Trimming took 5 bases from V and 8 from J, leaving 13 bases between them. Germline-derived CDR1 and CDR2 are SQVTM and ANQGSEA.

This clonotype showed up just a few times. This chain links TRBV15 with TRBJ2-1; D is ambiguous. Germline V gives CDR1 LNHNV, CDR2 YYDKDF (reference sequence). CDR3 size: 13 residues. Trimming took 0 bases from V and 9 from J, leaving 9 bases between them. This CDR3 is CATSRDLEGEQFF. In nucleotides, the CDR3 is TGTGCCACCAGCAGAGATTTGGAAGGTGAGCAGTTCTTC.

The V gene is TRBV4-3, the J gene TRBJ2-7, with D maybe TRBD1 (5 bases). CDR1 is LGHNA, CDR2 YSLEER, per germline. The CDR3 has 15 amino acids. Deletions cut 0 bases from V and 0 bases from J, with 9 bases between. The CDR3 nucleotides are TGCGCCAGCAGCCAAGATCAGGGAAGCTCCTACGAGCAGTACTTC. It codes for CASSQDQGSSYEQYF.

This clonotype was seen a handful of times. The genes are TRBV7-2 and TRBJ1-3, with TRBD1 as a possible D gene (6 bases). The V and J ends lost 0 bases and 3 bases respectively, with 9 bases between them. From germline, CDR1 is SGHTA and CDR2 FQGNSA. The CDR3 has 15 residues. The CDR3 loop is CASSLAPGVGNTIYF. CDR3 DNA sequence: TGTGCCAGCAGCTTAGCGCCAGGGGTTGGAAACACCATATATTTT.

This clonotype was counted only a few times. The chain couples TRBV9 to TRBJ1-2, with unresolved D. This CDR3 comprises 15 residues. Trimming took 1 base from V and 0 from J, leaving 10 bases between them. CDR1 and CDR2 from the germline V gene are SGDLS and YYNGEE. CDR3 sequence reads: CASSVSDRPNYGYTF. The CDR3 nucleotides are TGTGCCAGCAGCGTATCGGACCGACCTAACTATGGCTACACCTTC.

The chain recombines TRBV7-9 with TRBJ1-1, with D possibly being TRBD1 (5 bases). CDR3 length: 14 amino acids. The V end lost 1 base, the J end lost 2 bases, and 8 bases lay between the germline ends. CDR1 and CDR2 (germline): SEHNR, FQNEAQ (reference sequence). DNA for the CDR3: TGTGCCAGCAGCTTAGGACAGATAAACACTGAAGCTTTCTTT. It yields the protein CASSLGQINTEAFF.

This clonotype was picked up a small number of times. This rearrangement joins TRBV20-1 to TRBJ1-2; D perhaps matches TRBD1 (6 bases). Germline CDR1 is DFQATT and CDR2 is SNEGSKA (reference sequence). V dropped 4 bases and J dropped 10 bases, with 19 bases sitting between them. This CDR3 spans 13 amino acids. This CDR3 is CSAITGFLFTYTF. In DNA form, the CDR3 reads TGCAGTGCTATTACAGGGTTCTTGTTTACCTACACCTTC.

This rearrangement joins TRBV2 to TRBJ2-2, with D tentatively TRBD1 (5 bases). Trimming removed 3 bases from V and 0 bases from J, with 11 bases in between. Germline values: CDR1 SNHLY, CDR2 FYNNEI. The CDR3 is made up of 16 amino acids. CDR3 loop: CASSDFAGPNTGELFF. The CDR3 DNA is TGTGCCAGCAGTGATTTTGCAGGGCCGAACACCGGGGAGCTGTTTTTT.

The rearrangement joins TRBV20-1 to TRBJ2-1, with TRBD2 matching 7 bases. The CDR3 covers 13 residues. The J segment lost 2 bases and the V segment lost 6 bases, leaving 4 bases of the junction unmatched. CDR1 is DFQATT, CDR2 SNEGSKA, per germline (reference sequence). The CDR3 here is CSALAVTYNEQFF. The CDR3 DNA reads TGCAGTGCGCTAGCGGTAACCTACAATGAGCAGTTCTTC.

This clonotype has a handful of counts. The rearrangement uses TRBV28 and TRBJ2-2; D might be TRBD1 (5 bases). The CDR3 sequence is 19 residues long. Germline loops: CDR1 MDHEN, CDR2 SYDVKM. V was clipped by 3 bases and J by 3 bases, with 23 bases between them. The CDR3 DNA reads TGTGCCAGCAGTTTGGGGCAGGGTAAAAGGGCCTGGGACACCGGGGAGCTGTTTTTT. Its translation: CASSLGQGKRAWDTGELFF.

This clonotype was seen a handful of times. The chain combines TRBV6-5 with TRBJ2-1, with D perhaps matching TRBD1 (5 bases). The CDR3 spans 15 residues. V lost 0 bases, J lost 4 bases, and 10 bases lay in between. The germline V gene encodes CDR1 MNHEY and CDR2 SVGAGI. CDR3 in DNA: TGTGCCAGCAGTTACTCGGGGCGGCAATACAATGAGCAGTTCTTC. Protein: CASSYSGRQYNEQFF.

This clonotype was found many times. The chain recombines TRBV20-1 with TRBJ1-2; maybe TRBD1 (5 bases). The CDR3 has 12 residues. The germline V gene encodes CDR1 DFQATT and CDR2 SNEGSKA (reference sequence). Between the trimmed V and J ends, which lost 1 base and 8 bases, there was a span of 11 bases. The CDR3 spells CSARGQGRGYTF. CDR3 sequence (DNA): TGCAGTGCTAGAGGTCAGGGTAGAGGCTACACCTTC.

This clonotype was counted many times. The V call is TRBV10-2, the J call TRBJ2-7; D call uncertain. The ends were cut back, 5 bases at V and 0 bases at J, with 8 bases in the middle. Germline-derived CDR1 and CDR2 are WSHSY and SAAADI. The CDR3 sequence is 13 residues long. The CDR3 loop is CASSPDSSYEQYF. CDR3 sequence (DNA): TGCGCCAGCAGTCCGGATAGCTCCTACGAGCAGTACTTC.